The rows below give T cell receptor beta chains drawn from one sample of a study of OX40 agonist ivuxolimab in advanced cancers. The data were produced by immunoSEQ multiplex PCR, yet TCRdb's version contains in-frame clones alone and is incomplete. This table holds about 98,000 clones, 80% to 90% found once. The sample consisted of CD4+ or CD8+ T cells sorted from blood, taken in a trial of the OX40 agonist ivuxolimab. These receptors were taken from an adult with an advanced solid tumor such as melanoma, head and neck, liver or kidney cancer. CDR3s include the opening cysteine and the closing phenylalanine or tryptophan. Fields, in order: D gene, clone size, V gene, J gene, CDR3 protein, CDR3 DNA. A D gene is named only where the DNA matches it firmly. Rows may omit the clone size; those that give it use once, few, many or a size class.

-	-	TRBV5-1	TRBJ2-7	CASCRGGDVEQYF	TGCGCCAGCTGCAGGGGAGGGGATGTCGAGCAGTACTTC
TRBD2	-	TRBV4-3	TRBJ2-2	CASSQAYASGANTGELFF	TGCGCCAGCAGCCAAGCATACGCTAGCGGGGCTAACACCGGGGAGCTGTTTTTT
-	-	TRBV25-1	TRBJ2-5	CASSESRAEPRETQYF	TGTGCCAGCAGTGAATCAAGGGCCGAACCTAGAGAGACCCAGTACTTC
-	-	TRBV28	TRBJ2-1	CASRGARDEQFF	TGTGCCAGCCGGGGGGCCAGGGATGAGCAGTTCTTC
TRBD1	-	TRBV5-4	TRBJ1-2	CASSLGGQGAFYGYTF	TGTGCCAGCAGCTTGGGCGGACAGGGGGCATTCTATGGCTACACCTTC
TRBD2	-	TRBV7-2	TRBJ2-2	CASSLGLAGATGELFF	TGTGCCAGCAGCTTGGGACTAGCGGGAGCCACCGGGGAGCTGTTTTTT
-	-	TRBV28	TRBJ2-1	CASSLATPLTGEQFF	TGTGCCAGCAGCCTCGCGACCCCTTTGACGGGTGAGCAGTTCTTC
TRBD2	-	TRBV4-3	TRBJ2-1	CASSPEPTGLRIF	TGCGCCAGCAGTCCAGAACCTACGGGACTAAGGATCTTC
TRBD1	-	TRBV10-3	TRBJ2-7	CAISRDSYEQYF	TGTGCCATCAGCAGGGACAGCTACGAGCAGTACTTC
-	-	TRBV10-3	TRBJ1-2	CAISESSGGRGSYGYTF	TGTGCCATCAGTGAGTCGAGTGGGGGCCGGGGCTCCTATGGCTACACCTTC
TRBD2	few	TRBV28	TRBJ2-1	CASSLWGTRRYEQFF	TGTGCCAGCAGTTTATGGGGGACTAGGAGATATGAGCAGTTCTTC
-	-	TRBV4-3	TRBJ1-4	CASSQGSSGTGREKLFF	TGCGCCAGCAGCCAAGGGTCCTCAGGGACGGGTCGTGAAAAACTGTTTTTT